These 8 T cell receptor beta chains share one sample of origin, sequenced in a study of lymphopenia after photon versus proton radiotherapy. Assay used: immunoSEQ multiplex PCR; TCRdb lists only in-frame clones, some missing. There are approximately 30,000 clones in the sample; 81% occur only once, and roughly 29% lies in the top ten. The source material was peripheral blood, sampled from a patient treated with photon-based radiotherapy. The source of these receptors is a man in his fifties with gastric cancer.

This chain connects TRBV7-3 to TRBJ1-1; D gene uncertain. CDR1 and CDR2 (germline): SGHTA, FQGTGA. V gave up 5 bases and J gave up 3 bases, with 10 bases separating them. The CDR3 has 13 residues. As DNA, the CDR3 is TGTGCCAGCAGCCTTAGGGAAGACACTGAAGCTTTCTTT. Translating it yields CASSLREDTEAFF.

Sample share makes this clone medium-sized. The genes are TRBV7-2 and TRBJ2-7; 8 bases line up with TRBD2. CDR1 is SGHTA, CDR2 FQGNSA, per germline. The V and J ends lost 0 bases and 1 base, in that order; junction bases with no gene match: 2. The CDR3 extends over 15 amino acids. The CDR3 region is CASSLAAGESYEQYF. The DNA of the CDR3 is TGTGCCAGCAGCTTAGCAGCGGGGGAATCCTACGAGCAGTACTTC. Filled out from reference TRBV7-2 and TRBJ2-7, the complete variable domain reads GAGVSQSPSNKVTEKGKDVELRCDPISGHTALYWYRQSLGQGLEFLIYFQGNSAPDKSGLPSDRFSAERTGGSVSTLTIQRTQQEDSAVYLCASSLAAGESYEQYFGPGTRLTVT.

V usage is TRBV4-3 and J usage is TRBJ2-3; 8 positions agree with TRBD1. This CDR3 has 15 residues. CDR1 is LGHNA, CDR2 YSLEER, per germline. The V and J ends lost 3 bases and 2 bases, in that order; junction bases with no gene match: 4. The CDR3 region is CASSQGTGITDTQYF. The CDR3 DNA is TGCGCCAGCAGCCAGGGGACAGGAATCACAGATACGCAGTATTTT.

V usage is TRBV7-2 and J usage is TRBJ2-3; no reliable D call. With 4 bases removed from V and 1 base from J, the gap between germline ends came to 9 bases. Germline CDR1 reads SGHTA; CDR2 reads FQGNSA. The CDR3 length is 14 residues. The DNA of the CDR3 is TGTGCCAGCAGCTCGCTAGATGGCACAGATACGCAGTATTTT. Its translation: CASSSLDGTDTQYF.

CDR3 bases: TGTGCCTGGAGTGTACAGGAGGGGGGGTCAGAAAAACTGTTTTTT. Its protein product is CAWSVQEGGSEKLFF. The V gene is TRBV30, the J gene TRBJ1-4, with TRBD1 as a possible D gene (6 bases). CDR1 GTSNPN and CDR2 SVGIG come from the germline V gene (reference sequence). V lost 0 bases and J 8 bases, leaving 16 bases between the germline ends. The CDR3 spans 15 residues.

This sequence joins TRBV19 and TRBJ2-4, with a tentative D call TRBD1 (5 bases). CDR1 LNHDA and CDR2 SQIVND come from the germline V gene (reference sequence). CDR3 length: 18 amino acids. The V end lost 5 bases, the J end lost 0 bases, and 20 bases lay between the germline ends. DNA of the CDR3: TGTGCCAGTAGTCCCCCAGGGTCGAAGTCGGGAGCCAAAAACATTCAGTACTTC. It specifies CASSPPGSKSGAKNIQYF.

The rearrangement joins TRBV11-3 to TRBJ2-5, with 8 bases matching TRBD2. The CDR3 loop spans 15 amino acids. Germline CDR1 reads SGHNT; CDR2 reads YENEEA. Trimming removed 3 bases from V and 0 bases from J; junction bases left unmatched: 3. CDR3 loop: CASSFPSGYQETQYF. In DNA form, the CDR3 reads TGTGCCAGCAGCTTCCCTAGCGGGTACCAAGAGACCCAGTACTTC.

This clone came up once. The rearrangement links TRBV14 to TRBJ1-3; 7 nucleotides match TRBD1. Losses at the gene ends were 3 bases for V and 6 bases for J; bases not matched to a gene: 5. CDR3 length: 14 residues. Germline V gene sequence: CDR1 SGHDN, CDR2 FVKESK. The CDR3 sequence: CASSQTGYTNTIYF. In nucleotides, the CDR3 is TGTGCCAGCAGCCAGACAGGGTACACAAACACCATATATTTT.